The T cell receptor beta chain described here comes from a study of blood T cell repertoires in COVID-19. Participants were aged about 18 to 100 years, lived in over 20 US areas, and enrolled virtually. Cohort placement rested on clinical history that participants reported themselves. Two negative PCRs, clearance, or symptom resolution were required of recovered Cohort 3 donors. This CDR3 comprises 19 residues. Germline CDR1 MDHEN, CDR2 SYDVKM. V lost 2 bases to trimming and J lost 3 bases; unmatched junction nucleotides: 16. As originally analysed: For nucleated cells, counts were estimated from reference gene primer amplification. The data were produced by immunoSEQ multiplex PCR, yet TCRdb's version contains in-frame clones alone and is incomplete. Clonal size and the V and J genes are those of that table, whereas D and trimming came from the DNA. Counted here are around 300,000 clones, roughly 88% occurring once; the ten biggest clones make up around 4.6%.

This chain links TRBV28 with TRBJ2-4; TRBD1 agrees at 7 bases. This sequence was found in a man aged 25 to 40 who had recovered from COVID-19. Sequences were obtained from PBMCs or T cells enriched from blood (not recorded which). CDR3 nucleotide sequence: TGTGCCAGCAGTTTACCCGGGACAGCAAACCTTAGGGGCAAAAACATTCAGTACTTC. Translation: CASSLPGTANLRGKNIQYF.